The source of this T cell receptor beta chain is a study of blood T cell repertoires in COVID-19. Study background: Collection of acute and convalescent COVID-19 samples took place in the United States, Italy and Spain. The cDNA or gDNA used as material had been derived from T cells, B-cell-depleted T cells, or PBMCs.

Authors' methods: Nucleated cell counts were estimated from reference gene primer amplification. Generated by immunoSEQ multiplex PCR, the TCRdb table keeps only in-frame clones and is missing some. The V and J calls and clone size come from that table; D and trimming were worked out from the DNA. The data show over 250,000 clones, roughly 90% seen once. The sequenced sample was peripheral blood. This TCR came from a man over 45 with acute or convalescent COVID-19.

The chain's CDR3 is CASSLPPSEKLFF. The DNA for the CDR3 is TGTGCCAGCAGCTTACCCCCGAGTGAAAAACTGTTTTTT. The gene calls are TRBV7-9 and TRBJ1-4; D uncertain. Trimming took off 2 bases at V and 7 bases at J, with 8 bases between the two ends. This CDR3 has 13 amino acids. Per germline, CDR1 SEHNR and CDR2 FQNEAQ (reference sequence).